What follows are 4 T cell receptor beta chains derived from one specimen sequenced in a study. Via MiXCR, TCRdb re-called the 5' RACE reads, giving one row per CDR3 protein. This table has about 54,000 distinct CDR3 sequences, more than 15% appearing once. The sample comprised naive CD4+ T cells sorted from blood. Subset indicated: naive CD4+ T cells, CD4+CD45RA+CD25-. These receptor sequences come from a female donor with breast cancer.

A remark on this clonotype: One end of the junction is discordant with germline, which a read error may explain. The chain couples TRBV5-1 to TRBJ2-2, with D perhaps matching TRBD1 or TRBD2 (5 bases each). Germline V gene data show CDR1 as SGHRS and CDR2 as YFSETQ. This CDR3 is 14 amino acids long. The CDR3: CASSAGTNTGELFF. CDR3 in DNA: TGCGCCAGCAGCGCCGGGACGAATACCGGGGAGCTGTTTTTT.

In this sample, this clonotype turned up many times. This chain links TRBV4-1 with TRBJ2-2; 10 nucleotides match TRBD2. CDR1 MGHRA and CDR2 YSYEKL come from the germline V gene. The CDR3 covers 17 residues. The ends lost 5 bases at V and 1 base at J; junction bases unmatched: 7. CDR3 region: CASSGASGSLNTGELFF. DNA of the CDR3: TGCGCCAGCAGCGGGGCTAGCGGGAGTCTGAACACCGGGGAGCTGTTTTTT.

This clonotype came up a few times. The rearrangement uses TRBV6-1 and TRBJ1-5; D uncertain. CDR1 and CDR2 from the germline V gene are MNHNS and SASEGT. With 0 bases removed from V and 6 bases from J, the gap between germline ends came to 15 bases. CDR3 length equals 16 residues. The CDR3 sequence is CASSEARAARGQPQHF. For the CDR3, the DNA is TGTGCCAGCAGTGAAGCGCGGGCAGCTCGAGGTCAGCCCCAGCATTTT.

This rearrangement joins TRBV7-9 to TRBJ1-1, with D tentatively TRBD1 (5 bases). The germline V gene has CDR1 SEHNR and CDR2 FQNEAQ (reference sequence). The CDR3 totals 13 residues. The CDR3 DNA sequence: TGTAACAGCAGCTTAGAAGGGACCACTGAAGCTTTCTTT. Translation: CNSSLEGTTEAFF.